The TCR beta chain under discussion was sequenced for a study of blood T cell repertoires in COVID-19. CDR3 length equals 12 residues. Germline values: CDR1 MNHEY, CDR2 SMNVEV (reference sequence). Only in-frame clones appear in the TCRdb table, and some are missing; sequencing was by immunoSEQ multiplex PCR. The table records around 250,000 clones, over 80% of them present only once. Comments on this clone: The germline gene is not matched at one end of the junction; a read error may be the cause.

This chain uses TRBV27 with TRBJ2-7; 7 nucleotides agree with TRBD2. This clonotype was obtained from a woman aged 25 to 39 with acute COVID-19. The sequencing sample was made of PBMCs or T cells enriched from blood (not recorded which). The CDR3 DNA is TGTGCCAGCGGGATCGCTGGACTAGTTTCCGACTTC. Encoded protein: CASGIAGLVSDF.